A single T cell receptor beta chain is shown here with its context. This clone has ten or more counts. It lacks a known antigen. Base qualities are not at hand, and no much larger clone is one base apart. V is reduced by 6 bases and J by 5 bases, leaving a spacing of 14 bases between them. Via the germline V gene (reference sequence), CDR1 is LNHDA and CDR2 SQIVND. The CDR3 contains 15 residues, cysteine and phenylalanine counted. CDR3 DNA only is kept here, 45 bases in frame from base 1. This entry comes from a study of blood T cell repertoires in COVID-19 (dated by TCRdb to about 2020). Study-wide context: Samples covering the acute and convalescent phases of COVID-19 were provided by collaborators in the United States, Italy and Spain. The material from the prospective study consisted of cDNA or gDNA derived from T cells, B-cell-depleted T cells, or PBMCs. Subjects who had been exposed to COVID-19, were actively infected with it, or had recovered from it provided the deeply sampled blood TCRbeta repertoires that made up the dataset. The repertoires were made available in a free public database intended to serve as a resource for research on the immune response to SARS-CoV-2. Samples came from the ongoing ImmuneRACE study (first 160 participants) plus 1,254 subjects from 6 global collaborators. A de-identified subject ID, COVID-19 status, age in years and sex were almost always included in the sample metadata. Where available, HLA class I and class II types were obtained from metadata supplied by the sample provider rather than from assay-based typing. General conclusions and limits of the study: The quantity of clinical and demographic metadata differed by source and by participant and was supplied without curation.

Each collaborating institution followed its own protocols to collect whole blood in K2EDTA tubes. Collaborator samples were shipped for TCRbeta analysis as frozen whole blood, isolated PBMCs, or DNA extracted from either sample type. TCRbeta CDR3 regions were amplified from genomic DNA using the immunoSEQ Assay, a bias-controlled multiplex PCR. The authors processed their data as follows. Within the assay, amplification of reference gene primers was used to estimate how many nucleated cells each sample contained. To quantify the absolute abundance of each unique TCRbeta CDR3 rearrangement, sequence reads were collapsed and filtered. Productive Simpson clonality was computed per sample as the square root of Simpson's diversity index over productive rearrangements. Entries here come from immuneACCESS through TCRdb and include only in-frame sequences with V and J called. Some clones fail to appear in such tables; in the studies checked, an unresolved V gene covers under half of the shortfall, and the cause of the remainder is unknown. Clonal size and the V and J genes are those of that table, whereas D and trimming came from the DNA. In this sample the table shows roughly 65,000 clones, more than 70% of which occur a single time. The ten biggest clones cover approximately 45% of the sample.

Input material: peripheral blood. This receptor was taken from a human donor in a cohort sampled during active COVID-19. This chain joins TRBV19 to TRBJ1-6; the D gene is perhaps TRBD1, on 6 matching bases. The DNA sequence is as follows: TGTGCCAGTAGAGGGATTTCAGGGGATAATTCACCCCTCCACTTT. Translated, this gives CASRGISGDNSPLHF.